These 2 T cell receptor beta chains were all obtained from the same sample, sequenced in a study of blood T cell repertoires in COVID-19. Assay: immunoSEQ multiplex PCR; the TCRdb copy retains only in-frame clones and omits some. In the table there are a few hundred thousand clones, around 85% of which are singletons. Specimen: peripheral blood. The receptors were gathered from a woman under 30 with acute or convalescent COVID-19.

V and J are TRBV5-1 and TRBJ2-5; 9 bases are shared with TRBD2. J was trimmed by 4 bases and V by 4 bases; bases with no gene match: 8. This CDR3 comprises 15 residues. CDR1 is SGHRS, CDR2 YFSETQ, per germline. CDR3 sequence: CASSRIQAGGETQYF. The CDR3 DNA sequence: TGCGCCAGCAGCCGAATCCAAGCGGGGGGAGAGACCCAGTACTTC.

This CDR3 reads CASSRRRLGSDEQFF. As DNA, the CDR3 is TGTGCCAGCAGTCGCAGGCGACTAGGGTCAGATGAGCAGTTCTTC. The gene calls are TRBV28 and TRBJ2-1, with D possibly TRBD2 on 6 matching bases. The CDR3 contains 15 residues. V dropped 5 bases and J dropped 8 bases, with 19 bases sitting between them. The germline gives CDR1 MDHEN, CDR2 SYDVKM.